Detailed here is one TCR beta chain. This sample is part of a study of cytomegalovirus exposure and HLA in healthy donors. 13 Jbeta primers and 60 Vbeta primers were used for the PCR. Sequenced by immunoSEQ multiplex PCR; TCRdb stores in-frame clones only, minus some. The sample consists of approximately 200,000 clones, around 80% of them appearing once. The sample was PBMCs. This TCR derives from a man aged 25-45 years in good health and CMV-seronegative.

CDR3: CASSIGQGGLGQYF. CDR3 nucleotide sequence: TGTGCCAGTAGTATCGGACAGGGGGGTTTGGGGCAGTACTTC. The rearrangement joins TRBV19 to TRBJ2-7; TRBD1 matches at 10 bases. CDR1 and CDR2 from the germline V gene are LNHDA and SQIVND (reference sequence). Losses at the gene ends were 3 bases for V and 9 bases for J; bases not matched to a gene: 8. This CDR3 is 14 amino acids long.